Listed below are T cell receptor beta chains from one sample, sequenced in a study of blood T cells in healthy people across ages. TCRdb analysed the 5' RACE reads with MiXCR anew, one entry per CDR3 protein. The table has about 830,000 distinct CDR3 sequences, approximately 59% seen once. The sequencing input was blood. Receptors were obtained from a man aged 25 to 45 in good health. CDR3s include the opening cysteine and the closing phenylalanine or tryptophan. The D gene is left open where the match is weak. Size is omitted from some rows. Given values are once, few, many or a class for expanded clones.

v_call: TRBV6-2/TRBV6-3
d_call: NA
j_call: TRBJ2-6
clone_size: NA
cdr3_nt: TGTGCCAGCAGTTACTTACAGGGCCGATCTGGGGCCAACGTCCTGACTTTC
cdr3_aa: CASSYLQGRSGANVLTF

v_call: TRBV6-1
d_call: NA
j_call: TRBJ2-7
clone_size: few
cdr3_nt: TGTGCCAGCAGTCCTAAGGCCCTACGAGACAGACTCTACGAGCAGTACTTC
cdr3_aa: CASSPKALRDRLYEQYF

v_call: TRBV20-1
d_call: TRBD1
j_call: TRBJ1-2
clone_size: NA
cdr3_nt: TGCAGTGCTAGAGACTCCAGGGGGATCTATGGCTACACCTTC
cdr3_aa: CSARDSRGIYGYTF

v_call: TRBV20-1
d_call: NA
j_call: TRBJ1-5
clone_size: NA
cdr3_nt: TGCAGTGCTAGAGATAGGGGGGGTTTGGCAATTCAGCCCCAGCATTTT
cdr3_aa: CSARDRGGLAIQPQHF

v_call: TRBV9
d_call: TRBD1
j_call: TRBJ2-7
clone_size: NA
cdr3_nt: TGTGCCAGCAGCGTCCTGCTGACAGGGGGCGAGCAGTACTTC
cdr3_aa: CASSVLLTGGEQYF

v_call: TRBV28
d_call: NA
j_call: TRBJ2-7
clone_size: NA
cdr3_nt: TGTGCCAGCAGTTTTAGCCAGGCGCTAAGGTACGAGCAGTACTTC
cdr3_aa: CASSFSQALRYEQYF

v_call: TRBV20-1
d_call: NA
j_call: TRBJ2-4
clone_size: NA
cdr3_nt: TGCAGTGCTAGAGATGGGGCAGGGCAGTACTTC
cdr3_aa: CSARDGAGQYF

v_call: TRBV7-9
d_call: TRBD1
j_call: TRBJ1-2
clone_size: NA
cdr3_nt: TGTGCCAGCCGCTCGCGGGACAGGAGTAACTATGGCTACACCTTC
cdr3_aa: CASRSRDRSNYGYTF

v_call: TRBV28
d_call: TRBD1
j_call: TRBJ2-7
clone_size: many
cdr3_nt: TGTGCCAGCAGTTTGGGGACAGGGAGGCTCGAGCAGTACTTC
cdr3_aa: CASSLGTGRLEQYF

v_call: TRBV4-3
d_call: NA
j_call: TRBJ2-2
clone_size: NA
cdr3_nt: TGCGCCAGCAGCCAGGCACTCTTATCCGGGGAGCTGTTTTTT
cdr3_aa: CASSQALLSGELFF

v_call: TRBV12-3/TRBV12-4
d_call: NA
j_call: TRBJ2-7
clone_size: few
cdr3_nt: TGTGCCAGCAGGGAACGAGGCGAGCAGTACTTC
cdr3_aa: CASRERGEQYF

v_call: TRBV4-2
d_call: NA
j_call: TRBJ1-5
clone_size: NA
cdr3_nt: TGTGCCAGCAGCCAAGATACCGGGCACAATCAGCCCCAGCATTTT
cdr3_aa: CASSQDTGHNQPQHF

v_call: TRBV19
d_call: TRBD2
j_call: TRBJ2-3
clone_size: NA
cdr3_nt: TGTGCCAGTATGATTGGGACTAGCGGGGGATACACAGATACGCAGTATTTT
cdr3_aa: CASMIGTSGGYTDTQYF

v_call: TRBV2
d_call: NA
j_call: TRBJ1-1
clone_size: NA
cdr3_nt: TGTGCCATCGCCCAGGAGATAGGCACTGAAGCTTTCTTT
cdr3_aa: CAIAQEIGTEAFF

v_call: TRBV21-1
d_call: NA
j_call: TRBJ2-7
clone_size: NA
cdr3_nt: TGTGCCAGCAGCAAGCCGGCGGCCGGATCCTACGAGCAGTACTTC
cdr3_aa: CASSKPAAGSYEQYF

v_call: TRBV15
d_call: TRBD1
j_call: TRBJ1-5
clone_size: NA
cdr3_nt: TGTGCCACCAGCGCCGGGACAGGGAGGGAGCAGCCCCAGCATTTT
cdr3_aa: CATSAGTGREQPQHF

v_call: TRBV4-3
d_call: TRBD1
j_call: TRBJ2-4
clone_size: NA
cdr3_nt: TGCGCCAGCAGCCAGTTCGCACAGGGGTTGGCCAAAAACATTCAGTACTTC
cdr3_aa: CASSQFAQGLAKNIQYF

v_call: TRBV7-2
d_call: NA
j_call: TRBJ2-7
clone_size: NA
cdr3_nt: TGTGCCAGCAGCTTAGCGACAGGTAACACCTACGAGCAGTACTTC
cdr3_aa: CASSLATGNTYEQYF

v_call: TRBV13
d_call: TRBD1
j_call: TRBJ2-1
clone_size: NA
cdr3_nt: TGTGCCAGCAGCCGCCTGGACAGGGGGCTTCTCTACAATGAGCAGTTCTTC
cdr3_aa: CASSRLDRGLLYNEQFF

v_call: TRBV27
d_call: NA
j_call: TRBJ2-5
clone_size: NA
cdr3_nt: TGTGCCAGCAGCCCTGTAGATTCCGTCCAAGAGACCCAGTACTTC
cdr3_aa: CASSPVDSVQETQYF

v_call: TRBV7-2
d_call: NA
j_call: TRBJ2-7
clone_size: NA
cdr3_nt: TGTGCCAGCAGGAGGGGACTGCCATCCTACGAGCAGTACTTC
cdr3_aa: CASRRGLPSYEQYF

v_call: TRBV18
d_call: TRBD2
j_call: TRBJ2-1
clone_size: NA
cdr3_nt: TGTGCCAGCTCACCGCCCCTAGCGGGGGGGCGATCCTACAATGAGCAGTTCTTC
cdr3_aa: CASSPPLAGGRSYNEQFF

v_call: TRBV10-3
d_call: NA
j_call: TRBJ2-1
clone_size: few
cdr3_nt: TGTGCCATCGGAGGGGGCGACTACAATGAGCAGTTCTTC
cdr3_aa: CAIGGGDYNEQFF

v_call: TRBV6-1
d_call: NA
j_call: TRBJ2-1
clone_size: NA
cdr3_nt: TGTGCCAGCAGGGGGATAAGAGGCAGGGAAGTCATCAATGAGCAGTTCTTC
cdr3_aa: CASRGIRGREVINEQFF

v_call: TRBV7-2
d_call: TRBD1
j_call: TRBJ1-1
clone_size: few
cdr3_nt: TGTGCCAGCAGCTTAGGGCAGGGGGCTCCGAACACTGAAGCTTTCTTT
cdr3_aa: CASSLGQGAPNTEAFF

v_call: TRBV9
d_call: NA
j_call: TRBJ2-5
clone_size: NA
cdr3_nt: TGTGCCAGCAGCGAGGTACGGGGGACCGACAATGAGCAGTACTTC
cdr3_aa: CASSEVRGTDNEQYF

v_call: TRBV28
d_call: NA
j_call: TRBJ2-4
clone_size: NA
cdr3_nt: TGTGCCAGCAGCGCGACCCTGAACATTCAGTACTTC
cdr3_aa: CASSATLNIQYF

v_call: TRBV7-3
d_call: NA
j_call: TRBJ2-3
clone_size: few
cdr3_nt: TGTGCCAGCAGGGGATCTAGCACAGATACGCAGTATTTT
cdr3_aa: CASRGSSTDTQYF

v_call: TRBV20-1
d_call: NA
j_call: TRBJ2-1
clone_size: NA
cdr3_nt: TGCAGTGCTAGAGCAGGAGGGAGCGTGAATGAGCAGTTCTTC
cdr3_aa: CSARAGGSVNEQFF

v_call: TRBV15
d_call: NA
j_call: TRBJ2-1
clone_size: once
cdr3_nt: TGTGCCACCAGCAGAGATTCGAGGGCAGGGAATGAGCAGTTCTTC
cdr3_aa: CATSRDSRAGNEQFF

v_call: TRBV18
d_call: TRBD2
j_call: TRBJ2-1
clone_size: NA
cdr3_nt: TGTGCCAGCTCACCATTCAAGCGGGAACGCTCATACAATGAGCAGTTCTTC
cdr3_aa: CASSPFKRERSYNEQFF

v_call: TRBV29-1
d_call: NA
j_call: TRBJ2-5
clone_size: NA
cdr3_nt: TGCAGCGTTGAAACGGGGGCCTTCTACAATGAGCAGTACTTC
cdr3_aa: CSVETGAFYNEQYF

v_call: TRBV4-3
d_call: NA
j_call: TRBJ2-3
clone_size: NA
cdr3_nt: TGCGCCAGCAGCCTCCATTCTTTCAGGGAGACCACAGATACGCAGTATTTT
cdr3_aa: CASSLHSFRETTDTQYF

v_call: TRBV7-2
d_call: NA
j_call: TRBJ2-5
clone_size: NA
cdr3_nt: TGTGCCAGCAGACCCGGAGGCAAAGAGACCCAGTACTTC
cdr3_aa: CASRPGGKETQYF

v_call: TRBV4-2
d_call: TRBD2
j_call: TRBJ2-7
clone_size: NA
cdr3_nt: TGTGCCAGCAGCGAAGCGGGGTCCCACTACGAGCAGTACTTC
cdr3_aa: CASSEAGSHYEQYF

v_call: TRBV20-1
d_call: TRBD1
j_call: TRBJ1-6
clone_size: NA
cdr3_nt: TGCAGTGCTCAGCCGGGACAGGGGGCCGGTTCACCCCTCCACTTT
cdr3_aa: CSAQPGQGAGSPLHF

v_call: TRBV4-2
d_call: TRBD2
j_call: TRBJ2-1
clone_size: NA
cdr3_nt: TGTGCCAGCAGCCCCCGACTAGCGGGGGCCATAAACAATGAGCAGTTCTTC
cdr3_aa: CASSPRLAGAINNEQFF

v_call: TRBV6-5
d_call: NA
j_call: TRBJ2-5
clone_size: NA
cdr3_nt: TGTGCCAGCAGTTACGGTCTAGCGAGAGAGACCCAGTACTTC
cdr3_aa: CASSYGLARETQYF

v_call: TRBV20-1
d_call: NA
j_call: TRBJ2-3
clone_size: NA
cdr3_nt: TGCAGTGCTAGAGATGAGAGCGGAAGAGACACAGATACGCAGTATTTT
cdr3_aa: CSARDESGRDTDTQYF

v_call: TRBV7-2
d_call: NA
j_call: TRBJ2-3
clone_size: NA
cdr3_nt: TGTGCCAGCAGCTTAGGAAGGGCAGCCGGCACAGATACGCAGTATTTT
cdr3_aa: CASSLGRAAGTDTQYF

v_call: TRBV29-1
d_call: NA
j_call: TRBJ2-7
clone_size: few
cdr3_nt: TGCAGTGTAGGGACTGTGTACGAGCAGTACTTC
cdr3_aa: CSVGTVYEQYF

v_call: TRBV20-1
d_call: NA
j_call: TRBJ2-7
clone_size: few
cdr3_nt: TGCAGTGCTCCTAACTACGAGCAGTACTTC
cdr3_aa: CSAPNYEQYF

v_call: TRBV4-2
d_call: NA
j_call: TRBJ1-2
clone_size: NA
cdr3_nt: TGTGCCAGCAGCCAAGATTTAGGAGCTAACTATGGCTACACCTTC
cdr3_aa: CASSQDLGANYGYTF

v_call: TRBV11-1
d_call: NA
j_call: TRBJ1-1
clone_size: NA
cdr3_nt: TGTGCCAGCAGCTTAGCACGGGGAACGAACACTGAAGCTTTCTTT
cdr3_aa: CASSLARGTNTEAFF

v_call: TRBV6-2/TRBV6-3
d_call: NA
j_call: TRBJ2-7
clone_size: NA
cdr3_nt: TGTGCCAGCAGTTGGATACCCTACGAGCAGTACTTC
cdr3_aa: CASSWIPYEQYF

v_call: TRBV29-1
d_call: NA
j_call: TRBJ2-5
clone_size: NA
cdr3_nt: TGCAGCGTTGTTCGCGAAGAGACCCAGTACTTC
cdr3_aa: CSVVREETQYF

v_call: TRBV29-1
d_call: TRBD1
j_call: TRBJ2-1
clone_size: few
cdr3_nt: TGCAGCGCTTGGACGAGACAGGGGGCCGGGGAGCAGTTCTTC
cdr3_aa: CSAWTRQGAGEQFF

v_call: TRBV6-6
d_call: NA
j_call: TRBJ1-4
clone_size: few
cdr3_nt: TGTGCCAGCAGCCCTCGTGGGGGCGCAACTAATGAAAAACTGTTTTTT
cdr3_aa: CASSPRGGATNEKLFF

v_call: TRBV19
d_call: NA
j_call: TRBJ2-7
clone_size: NA
cdr3_nt: TGTGCCAGTAGTCTAAGAGAGGACGGCTCCTACGAGCAGTACTTC
cdr3_aa: CASSLREDGSYEQYF

v_call: TRBV29-1
d_call: TRBD1
j_call: TRBJ2-1
clone_size: NA
cdr3_nt: TGCAGCGCCAGCGTAGGGACAGGAGACAATGAGCAGTTCTTC
cdr3_aa: CSASVGTGDNEQFF

v_call: TRBV12-3/TRBV12-4
d_call: NA
j_call: TRBJ2-7
clone_size: NA
cdr3_nt: TGTGCCAGCAGTTCCTGGACTTCCGCGGGCAATGAGCAGTACTTC
cdr3_aa: CASSSWTSAGNEQYF

v_call: TRBV29-1
d_call: NA
j_call: TRBJ2-7
clone_size: few
cdr3_nt: TGCAGCGTTGAAGCGGAAAGAAACAGCTCCTACGAGCAGTACTTC
cdr3_aa: CSVEAERNSSYEQYF

v_call: TRBV29-1
d_call: NA
j_call: TRBJ2-1
clone_size: few
cdr3_nt: TGCAGCACGGCGCGGAGAAATGAGCAGTTCTTC
cdr3_aa: CSTARRNEQFF

v_call: TRBV9
d_call: TRBD2
j_call: TRBJ2-1
clone_size: NA
cdr3_nt: TGTGCCAGCAGCGTCGTACTAGCGGGGGCGATCAATGAGCAGTTCTTC
cdr3_aa: CASSVVLAGAINEQFF

v_call: TRBV11-2
d_call: TRBD1
j_call: TRBJ2-7
clone_size: NA
cdr3_nt: TGTGCCAGCACCCATACCGGGACAGGAACCTACGAGCAGTACTTC
cdr3_aa: CASTHTGTGTYEQYF

v_call: TRBV7-9
d_call: NA
j_call: TRBJ2-3
clone_size: NA
cdr3_nt: TGTGCCAGCAGCTTGGGTAGCCCCCAAGATACGCAGTATTTT
cdr3_aa: CASSLGSPQDTQYF

v_call: TRBV4-3
d_call: NA
j_call: TRBJ2-7
clone_size: few
cdr3_nt: TGCGCCAGCAGCCAAGACTACCCATCGCCCAACGAGCAGTACTTC
cdr3_aa: CASSQDYPSPNEQYF